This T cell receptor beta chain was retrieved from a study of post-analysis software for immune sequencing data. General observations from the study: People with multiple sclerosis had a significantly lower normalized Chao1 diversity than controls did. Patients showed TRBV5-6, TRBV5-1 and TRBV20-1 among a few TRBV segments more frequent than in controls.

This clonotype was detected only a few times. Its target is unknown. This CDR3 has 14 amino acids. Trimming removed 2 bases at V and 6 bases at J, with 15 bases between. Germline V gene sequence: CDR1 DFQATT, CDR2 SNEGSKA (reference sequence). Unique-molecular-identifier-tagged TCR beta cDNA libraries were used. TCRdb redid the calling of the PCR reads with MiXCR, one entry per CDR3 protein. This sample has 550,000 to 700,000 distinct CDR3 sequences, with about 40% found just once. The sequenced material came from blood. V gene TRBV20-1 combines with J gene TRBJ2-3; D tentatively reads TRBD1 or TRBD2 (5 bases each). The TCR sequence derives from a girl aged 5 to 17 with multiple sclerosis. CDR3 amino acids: CSARQSGPGDTQYF. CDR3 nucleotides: TGCAGTGCTAGACAGTCAGGGCCGGGGGATACGCAGTATTTT.